These T cell receptor beta chains were read from a single sample in a study of identical twins. Using its own MiXCR run on the 5' RACE reads, TCRdb lists one record per CDR3 protein. The sample holds more than 350,000 distinct CDR3 sequences, 7% to 9.5% seen once. The specimen was naive T cells sorted from blood. These receptors originate from a woman between 45 and 60 years old in good health. Each CDR3 is given with its conserved first and last residue. The D gene is left open where the match is weak. Some rows mark clone size as missing; the rest say once, few, many or name a class of expanded clone.

clone_size	d_call	v_call	j_call	cdr3_aa	cdr3_nt
few	TRBD1	TRBV18	TRBJ2-1	CASSPATGVPDNEQFF	TGTGCCAGCTCACCTGCAACAGGGGTCCCAGACAATGAGCAGTTCTTC
.	TRBD1	TRBV5-1	TRBJ2-7	CASSTRTGLRTDEQYF	TGCGCCAGCAGCACCAGGACAGGGTTAAGGACCGACGAGCAGTACTTC
few	TRBD2	TRBV2	TRBJ2-5	CASRGRLAAYQETQYF	TGTGCCAGCAGGGGTAGACTAGCGGCTTACCAAGAGACCCAGTACTTC
many	.	TRBV2	TRBJ1-5	CASSLGGLNQPQHF	TGTGCCAGCAGCTTAGGAGGGCTTAATCAGCCCCAGCATTTT
.	.	TRBV7-8	TRBJ2-3	CASSLSAATDTQYF	TGTGCCAGCAGCTTAAGTGCAGCCACAGATACGCAGTATTTT
.	.	TRBV4-1	TRBJ1-4	CASSQESANEKLFF	TGCGCCAGCAGCCAAGAATCCGCTAATGAAAAACTGTTTTTT
.	.	TRBV10-3	TRBJ2-3	CAISEVPGPTTDTQYF	TGTGCCATCAGTGAAGTACCGGGGCCGACCACAGATACGCAGTATTTT
many	TRBD1	TRBV12-3/TRBV12-4	TRBJ2-7	CASAGQGGSEQYF	TGTGCCAGCGCGGGACAGGGAGGATCCGAGCAGTACTTC
.	.	TRBV30	TRBJ1-2	CAWKLGSRYTF	TGTGCCTGGAAACTGGGCAGCCGCTACACCTTC
few	TRBD2	TRBV20-1	TRBJ2-1	CSADPGLAGTEQFF	TGCAGTGCAGACCCGGGACTAGCGGGAACAGAGCAGTTCTTC
many	.	TRBV6-5	TRBJ2-1	CASSYSGSYNEQFF	TGTGCCAGCAGTTACTCAGGCAGTTACAATGAGCAGTTCTTC
few	TRBD2	TRBV29-1	TRBJ2-7	CSVSGILPEQYF	TGCAGCGTAAGCGGGATCCTCCCCGAGCAGTACTTC
few	.	TRBV19	TRBJ1-1	CASGPGPMNTEAFF	TGTGCCAGTGGCCCAGGGCCGATGAACACTGAAGCTTTCTTT
.	.	TRBV2	TRBJ2-5	CASRGNQETQYF	TGTGCCAGCAGGGGGAACCAAGAGACCCAGTACTTC
many	.	TRBV2	TRBJ2-4	CASTYRTELAKNIQYF	TGTGCCAGCACATACCGGACAGAACTAGCCAAAAACATTCAGTACTTC
many	.	TRBV13	TRBJ2-2	CASSLDWTDSNTGELFF	TGTGCCAGCAGCTTAGACTGGACAGATTCGAACACCGGGGAGCTGTTTTTT